The rows below give T cell receptor beta chains drawn from one sample of a study of shared clonotypes between healthy human individuals. The repertoire was sequenced with immunoSEQ multiplex PCR; TCRdb's copy has only in-frame clones and lacks some. The data show around 2.1 million clones, 85% to 95% seen once. Sequenced sample: naive CD8+ T cells from PBMCs. These receptors were obtained from a man aged 18 to 29 in good health. Some clones in this sample may be carry-over from other donors' samples. The CDR3 runs from the conserved cysteine through the conserved F or W. The D gene is left open where the match is weak. Some rows have no size entry. The others give once, few or many, or a class for an expanded clone.

TRBJ1-2	TRBV7-9	NA	once	CASSLYQGSRTF	TGTGCCAGCAGCTTATATCAGGGGTCGAGGACCTTC
TRBJ2-1	TRBV1	NA	NA	CTSSYNRRRTSGSYNEQFF	TGCACCAGCAGCTACAATAGAAGGAGGACTAGCGGCTCCTACAATGAGCAGTTCTTC
TRBJ2-7	TRBV7-9	NA	NA	CASSEKGLPGYEQYF	TGTGCCAGCAGCGAAAAGGGACTCCCTGGCTACGAGCAGTACTTC
TRBJ2-1	TRBV7-3	NA	NA	CASSPAPGANEQFF	TGTGCCAGCAGCCCCGCACCCGGGGCGAATGAGCAGTTCTTC
TRBJ2-5	TRBV27	NA	once	CASRGQNQETQYF	TGTGCCAGCCGTGGACAGAACCAAGAGACCCAGTACTTC
TRBJ2-2	TRBV10-2	TRBD2	NA	CASLARGDTGELFF	TGCGCCAGCCTGGCCCGGGGGGACACCGGGGAGCTGTTTTTT
TRBJ2-7	TRBV4-3	NA	NA	CASSQDHSAEDYEQYF	TGCGCCAGCAGCCAAGATCACTCTGCTGAGGACTACGAGCAGTACTTC
TRBJ2-7	TRBV5-1	NA	NA	CASSPGDSPWEQYF	TGCGCCAGCAGCCCGGGGGACTCACCCTGGGAGCAGTACTTC
TRBJ1-2	TRBV28	NA	NA	CASSVDLYGYTF	TGTGCCAGCAGTGTCGATTTATATGGCTACACCTTC
TRBJ2-5	TRBV29-1	TRBD2	NA	CSDLHPLPGGETQYF	TGCAGCGACCTCCATCCCCTACCGGGGGGGGAGACCCAGTACTTC
TRBJ2-5	TRBV15	TRBD1	NA	CATSEGDRTVTGTQYF	TGTGCCACCAGCGAGGGGGACAGGACGGTCACGGGGACCCAGTACTTC
TRBJ1-1	TRBV11-2	NA	few	CASSLGRLDEAFF	TGTGCCAGCAGCTTAGGCAGACTGGATGAAGCTTTCTTT
TRBJ1-1	TRBV27	NA	NA	CASSPAGRGTEAFF	TGTGCCAGCAGTCCCGCGGGACGGGGCACTGAAGCTTTCTTT
TRBJ2-2	TRBV9	TRBD2	NA	CASSVVRTSGSAGELFF	TGTGCCAGCAGCGTAGTTCGTACTAGCGGGAGCGCCGGGGAGCTGTTTTTT
TRBJ1-1	TRBV27	NA	few	CASSLSLMNTEAFF	TGTGCCAGCAGTTTATCATTAATGAACACTGAAGCTTTCTTT
TRBJ2-7	TRBV7-2	NA	NA	CASSFRQPYEQYF	TGTGCCAGCAGCTTCCGTCAGCCCTACGAGCAGTACTTC
TRBJ1-1	TRBV27	NA	NA	CASSPALEMGYTEAFF	TGTGCCAGCAGCCCTGCCCTGGAGATGGGGTACACTGAAGCTTTCTTT
TRBJ1-1	TRBV19	TRBD1	few	CASSAPGRGGTEAFF	TGTGCCAGTAGTGCCCCGGGCAGGGGGGGCACTGAAGCTTTCTTT
TRBJ2-7	TRBV4-2	TRBD1	NA	CASSLGTDSYEQYF	TGTGCCAGCAGCCTCGGGACAGACTCCTACGAGCAGTACTTC
TRBJ2-7	TRBV5-1	TRBD2	NA	CASSLGPGEWREGYEQYF	TGCGCCAGCAGCTTGGGCCCGGGTGAGTGGCGGGAGGGCTACGAGCAGTACTTC
TRBJ2-1	TRBV9	TRBD2	NA	CASSSGREGPNEQFF	TGTGCCAGCAGCTCTGGCCGGGAGGGCCCCAATGAGCAGTTCTTC
TRBJ2-7	TRBV28	TRBD2	NA	CASRGAGLAGAYEQYF	TGTGCCAGCAGGGGGGCCGGACTAGCGGGAGCCTACGAGCAGTACTTC
TRBJ1-4	TRBV4-1	NA	NA	CASSQDGGAGMDEKLFF	TGCGCCAGCAGCCAAGATGGCGGGGCAGGGATGGATGAAAAACTGTTTTTT
TRBJ1-1	TRBV6-1	NA	NA	CASRPSLAGNTEAFF	TGTGCCAGCAGACCGTCCTTGGCAGGGAACACTGAAGCTTTCTTT
TRBJ2-1	TRBV19	NA	once	CASSGVSSEQFF	TGTGCCAGTAGTGGGGTGTCCAGTGAGCAGTTCTTC
TRBJ2-7	TRBV14	NA	NA	CASSQGWDTYEQYF	TGTGCCAGCAGCCAAGGCTGGGATACCTACGAGCAGTACTTC
TRBJ2-7	TRBV25-1	TRBD1	NA	CASSLPGQGPFSSYEQYF	TGTGCCAGCAGCCTACCGGGACAGGGACCTTTCAGCTCCTACGAGCAGTACTTC
TRBJ2-1	TRBV29-1	TRBD2	NA	CSAASGSSYNEQFF	TGCAGCGCCGCGAGCGGGAGCTCCTACAATGAGCAGTTCTTC
TRBJ2-3	TRBV11-2	TRBD2	NA	CASSLLAERSTDTQYF	TGTGCCAGCAGCTTACTAGCGGAACGAAGCACAGATACGCAGTATTTT
TRBJ2-2	TRBV7-9	NA	NA	CASSPPRTGELFF	TGTGCCAGCAGCCCTCCGAGGACCGGGGAGCTGTTTTTT
TRBJ2-7	TRBV7-2	NA	NA	CASSLDEASYEQYF	TGTGCCAGCAGCTTAGACGAAGCCTCCTACGAGCAGTACTTC
TRBJ2-1	TRBV29-1	NA	NA	CSVEGGVAEYNEQFF	TGCAGCGTTGAAGGGGGAGTAGCGGAGTACAATGAGCAGTTCTTC
TRBJ1-1	TRBV11-2	NA	NA	CASSFTTILNTEAFF	TGTGCCAGCAGCTTCACGACAATCCTGAACACTGAAGCTTTCTTT
TRBJ2-3	TRBV9	TRBD2	NA	CASSAPSGRAADTQYF	TGTGCCAGCAGCGCCCCTAGCGGGAGGGCCGCAGATACGCAGTATTTT
TRBJ2-1	TRBV11-2	NA	NA	CASSTRDGHNEQFF	TGTGCCAGCAGCACCCGGGACGGGCACAATGAGCAGTTCTTC
TRBJ2-7	TRBV11-2	TRBD2	NA	CASRGLAGGRSSYEQYF	TGTGCCAGCAGGGGACTAGCGGGAGGCCGGAGCTCCTACGAGCAGTACTTC
TRBJ2-5	TRBV9	NA	NA	CASSVAGLYQTQYF	TGTGCCAGCAGCGTTGCGGGACTGTATCAGACCCAGTACTTC
TRBJ1-4	TRBV11-2	NA	NA	CASSLESGPNEKLFF	TGTGCCAGCAGCTTAGAGTCGGGCCCGAATGAAAAACTGTTTTTT
TRBJ2-2	TRBV10-1	TRBD2	NA	CASSRTSEVNTGELFF	TGCGCCAGCAGTCGTACTAGCGAGGTAAACACCGGGGAGCTGTTTTTT
TRBJ2-7	TRBV14	NA	NA	CASSQTKGESTYEQYF	TGTGCCAGCAGCCAGACTAAGGGGGAGTCTACCTACGAGCAGTACTTC
TRBJ2-1	TRBV4-3	NA	NA	CASSQETVYEQFF	TGCGCCAGCAGCCAAGAGACGGTCTATGAGCAGTTCTTC
TRBJ1-3	TRBV21-1	NA	NA	CASSKTGGSSGNTIYF	TGTGCCAGCAGCAAAACAGGGGGCAGCTCTGGAAACACCATATATTTT
TRBJ1-1	TRBV28	NA	NA	CATTWEGRNTEAFF	TGTGCCACCACGTGGGAGGGTAGGAACACTGAAGCTTTCTTT
TRBJ2-7	TRBV2	NA	once	CASSRDTNSYEQYF	TGTGCCAGCAGTAGGGACACGAACTCCTACGAGCAGTACTTC
TRBJ2-7	TRBV9	TRBD1	NA	CASSVATGTGYEQYF	TGTGCCAGCAGCGTAGCTACAGGGACAGGGTACGAGCAGTACTTC
TRBJ2-4	TRBV18	NA	NA	CASSPERAKWGIQYF	TGTGCCAGCTCCCCGGAGAGGGCCAAATGGGGCATTCAGTACTTC
TRBJ2-5	TRBV7-9	NA	once	CASSPLRAGEKETQYF	TGTGCCAGCAGCCCCCTTAGGGCAGGGGAGAAAGAGACCCAGTACTTC
TRBJ2-3	TRBV25-1	NA	NA	CASSENRADTQYF	TGTGCCAGCAGTGAAAATCGGGCAGATACGCAGTATTTT
TRBJ2-1	TRBV27	TRBD2	NA	CASSLWTGLAGEQFF	TGTGCCAGCAGTTTATGGACGGGACTAGCGGGAGAGCAGTTCTTC
TRBJ2-1	TRBV27	TRBD2	NA	CASSSIAGNEQFF	TGTGCCAGCAGTTCAATAGCGGGGAATGAGCAGTTCTTC